The present entry profiles one TCR beta chain with its context. The target antigen is unknown. The data originate from a study of tumor and adjacent non-tumor tissue in lung cancer. The overall study: Stage I to III disease affected 10 men and 5 women aged about 31 to 80. General study results and limits: TCR diversity was significantly greater in tumor than normal lung tissue. Normal lung showed higher cumulative top 100 clone frequency than tumor.

No cell sorting was done before RNA was extracted from the tissue. Chemotherapy-naive patients with new lung cancer underwent thoracic surgery in China, August–November 2014. V shed 10 bases and J shed 3 bases, with 22 bases lying between them. This CDR3 spans 15 amino acids. Germline V gives CDR1 MNHNS, CDR2 SASEGT. Three rounds of nested PCR, following a modified ARM-PCR protocol, produced the TCRbeta library. TCRdb redid the calling of the multiplex PCR reads with MiXCR, one entry per CDR3 protein. The sample has roughly 75,000 distinct CDR3 sequences; about three quarters are singletons. The receptor comes from a woman aged 50 to 65 with non-small cell lung cancer. The chain combines TRBV6-1 with TRBJ2-7, with D possibly matching TRBD2 (6 bases). The source material was lung tumor tissue. DNA of the CDR3: TGTGCCAATAGCCTGGGACTTGAGGCGAACTACGAGCAGTACTTC. The encoded protein is CANSLGLEANYEQYF.